This TCR beta chain was recorded in a study of response to subunit inactivated influenza vaccine. There are 14 residues in the CDR3. Trimming removed 4 bases from V and 9 bases from J, with 17 bases in between. TCRdb reprocessed the RT-PCR reads with MiXCR, giving one entry per CDR3 protein. This sample has over 400,000 distinct CDR3 sequences; approximately 11% occur once, and the top ten carry more than 10%. Overall study findings and caveats: With each seasonal influenza vaccination, the authors suggested, few new T cells are recruited.

This clonotype was recorded at least ten times. Antigen specificity is unknown. This clonotype was obtained from a man in his fifties or sixties who received an inactivated influenza vaccine. The sequencing here drew on PBMCs from blood, taken 35 to 45 days after vaccination. The V gene is TRBV12-3 or TRBV12-4, the J gene TRBJ2-3, with D possibly matching TRBD1 (6 bases). In DNA form, the CDR3 reads TGTGCCAGCAGTTCTCATACAGGGCTGACGACGCAGTATTTT. It is translated as CASSSHTGLTTQYF.